The sequence of this T cell receptor beta chain was determined in a study of cytomegalovirus exposure and HLA in healthy donors. Study summary: In a later analysis, the roughly 130 validation repertoires were reported to have used the same platform as the approximately 670 first-cohort repertoires.

After removal of 8 bases from V and 3 bases from J, the junction contained 14 bases not matched to a gene. This CDR3 comprises 16 residues. Per the germline V gene, CDR1 is MNHNY and CDR2 is SVGAGI (reference sequence). Measured with immunoSEQ multiplex PCR; TCRdb has only the in-frame clones, and not every one. Of about 170,000 clones detected, 85% to 90% appear once; the ten largest clones hold 10% to 13%. Study results and limitations: First-cohort TCR clusters tended to co-occur in the 130 or so validation repertoires, a later analysis found. The classifier reportedly diagnosed cytomegalovirus status with high specificity and sensitivity.

Remarks on this clone: Its antigen is as yet unknown.

The sequence came from a woman aged 18 to 35 in good health and CMV-seropositive. The sequencing sample was made of PBMCs. V gene TRBV6-6 combines with J gene TRBJ2-7; TRBD1 matches at 9 bases. CDR3 protein: CASQTTGTGSDYEQYF. The DNA of the CDR3 is TGTGCCAGCCAGACTACCGGGACAGGGAGCGACTACGAGCAGTACTTC.